This TCR beta chain was identified in a study of blood T cells in healthy people across ages. Broader study findings: Per million T cells, TCR beta diversity dropped roughly linearly as age increased. Observed TCR beta diversity showed a strong correlation with the percentage of naive T cells as measured by flow cytometry.

Comments on this clonotype: Its antigen is not identified.

Next came a second PCR, run for about 7 to 12 cycles, which used a sample-barcoded 5' primer along with a J-beta primer mix. TCRdb redid the calling of the 5' RACE reads with MiXCR, one entry per CDR3 protein. Of 650,000 to 900,000 distinct CDR3 sequences in the sample, roughly 60% were seen once. CDR1 is LGHNT and CDR2 is FRNRAP in the germline V gene. This CDR3 region has 21 residues. V trimming: 2 bases; J trimming: 6 bases; junction bases outside the gene matches: 20. Peripheral blood from each donor was collected in a volume of 8.5 to 10 milliliters. The chain is built from TRBV12-5 and TRBJ2-4, with 12 bases matching TRBD2. The sequence was obtained from a man aged 25-45 years in good health. The sequencing input was blood. The CDR3 nucleotides are TGTGCTAGTGGTTTGTCTGGCGTTACTAGCGGGGGGAGGTCGGGAAGAAACATTCAGTACTTC. It specifies CASGLSGVTSGGRSGRNIQYF.